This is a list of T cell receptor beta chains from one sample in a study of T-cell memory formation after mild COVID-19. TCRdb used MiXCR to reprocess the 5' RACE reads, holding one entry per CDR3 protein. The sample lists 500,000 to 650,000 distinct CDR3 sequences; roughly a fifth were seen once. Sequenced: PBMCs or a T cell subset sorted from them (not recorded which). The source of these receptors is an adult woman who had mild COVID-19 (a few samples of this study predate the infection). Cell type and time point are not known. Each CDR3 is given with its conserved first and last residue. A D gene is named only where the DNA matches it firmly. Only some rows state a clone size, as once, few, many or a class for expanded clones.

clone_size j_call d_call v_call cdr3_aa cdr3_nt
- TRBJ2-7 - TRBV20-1 CSALDGFRSYEQYF TGCAGTGCTTTGGATGGGTTCCGGAGCTACGAGCAGTACTTC
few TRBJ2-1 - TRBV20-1 CSASPTSSYNEQFF TGCAGTGCTAGCCCGACTAGCTCCTACAATGAGCAGTTCTTC
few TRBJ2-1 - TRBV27 CASSFGDISYNEQFF TGTGCCAGCAGTTTCGGGGACATATCCTACAATGAGCAGTTCTTC
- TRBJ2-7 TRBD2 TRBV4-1 CASSQDPLAGDTYEQYF TGCGCCAGCAGCCAAGATCCCTTAGCGGGGGATACCTACGAGCAGTACTTC
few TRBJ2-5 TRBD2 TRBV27 CASSPSGTSGKETQYF TGTGCCAGCAGTCCCTCCGGGACTAGCGGGAAGGAGACCCAGTACTTC
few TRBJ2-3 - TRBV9 CASSVANFPSGSGRGYTDTQYF TGTGCCAGCAGCGTAGCTAATTTTCCTAGCGGCAGTGGCAGGGGGTACACAGATACGCAGTATTTT
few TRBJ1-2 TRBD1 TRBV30 CAWRRRDSVYYGYTF TGTGCCTGGAGGCGCCGGGACAGCGTTTATTATGGCTACACCTTC
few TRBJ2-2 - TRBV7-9 CASSLGSGDTGELFF TGTGCCAGCAGCTTAGGCTCCGGGGACACCGGGGAGCTGTTTTTT
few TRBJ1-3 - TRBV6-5 CASSYSGSGNTIYF TGTGCCAGCAGTTACTCAGGGAGTGGAAACACCATATATTTT
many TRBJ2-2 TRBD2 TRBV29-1 CSAGLDIGELFF TGCAGCGCGGGACTAGATATCGGGGAGCTGTTTTTT
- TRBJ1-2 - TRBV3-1 CASSQEGRGYTF TGTGCCAGCAGCCAAGAGGGGCGAGGCTACACCTTC
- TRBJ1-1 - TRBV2 CASILSGPKGTEAFF TGTGCCAGCATACTTTCCGGGCCAAAGGGCACTGAAGCTTTCTTT
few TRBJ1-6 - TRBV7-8 CASSLSGDSPLHF TGTGCCAGCAGCTTATCGGGGGATTCACCCCTCCACTTT
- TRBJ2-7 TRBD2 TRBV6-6 CASSPPGREGPYEQYF TGTGCCAGCAGCCCCCCGGGGCGGGAGGGCCCCTACGAGCAGTACTTC
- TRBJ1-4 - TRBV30 CAWGEANEKLFF TGTGCCTGGGGAGAAGCTAATGAAAAACTGTTTTTT
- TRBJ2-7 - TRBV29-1 CSVEMRKLGRGPYEQYF TGCAGCGTTGAAATGCGGAAATTGGGGCGCGGGCCCTACGAGCAGTACTTC
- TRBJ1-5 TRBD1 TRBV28 CAIAIGQGPRINQPQHF TGTGCCATCGCGATAGGACAGGGCCCCCGCATAAATCAGCCCCAGCATTTT
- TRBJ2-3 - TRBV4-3 CASSRGTGMSGDTQYF TGCGCCAGCAGTCGCGGTACGGGGATGAGTGGAGATACGCAGTATTTT
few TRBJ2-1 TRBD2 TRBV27 CASSLVLAADEQFF TGTGCCAGCAGTTTAGTACTAGCGGCAGATGAGCAGTTCTTC
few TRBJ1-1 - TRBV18 CASSPEYGTEAFF TGTGCCAGCTCACCGGAGTACGGCACTGAAGCTTTCTTT
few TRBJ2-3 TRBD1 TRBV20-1 CSARQGITDTQYF TGCAGTGCTCGACAGGGGATCACAGATACGCAGTATTTT
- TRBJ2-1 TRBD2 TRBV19 CASMLAGAVEQFF TGTGCCAGTATGCTAGCGGGAGCAGTTGAGCAGTTCTTC
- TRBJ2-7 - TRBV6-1 CASSVIQTNYEQYF TGTGCCAGCAGTGTAATACAGACTAACTACGAGCAGTACTTC
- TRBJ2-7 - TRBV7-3 CASSLGERGPQYF TGTGCCAGCAGCTTAGGAGAGAGGGGTCCCCAGTACTTC
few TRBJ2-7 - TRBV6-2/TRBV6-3 CASSQGIHEQYF TGTGCCAGCAGTCAAGGGATTCACGAGCAGTACTTC
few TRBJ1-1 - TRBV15 CATSRSFTTGDTEAFF TGTGCCACCAGCAGATCTTTTACTACGGGGGACACTGAAGCTTTCTTT
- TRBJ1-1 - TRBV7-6 CASSPLVRQALTEAFF TGTGCCAGCAGCCCCTTGGTTCGGCAGGCCTTGACTGAAGCTTTCTTT
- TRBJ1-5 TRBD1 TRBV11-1 CASSLGQGANQPQHF TGTGCCAGCAGCCTAGGACAGGGGGCGAATCAGCCCCAGCATTTT
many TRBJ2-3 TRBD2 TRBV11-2 CASSPLAGGYTDTQYF TGTGCCAGCAGCCCACTAGCGGGGGGGTACACAGATACGCAGTATTTT
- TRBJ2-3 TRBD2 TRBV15 CATSTVRLAGGPGADTQYF TGTGCCACCAGCACAGTCAGGTTGGCGGGAGGGCCTGGAGCAGATACGCAGTATTTT
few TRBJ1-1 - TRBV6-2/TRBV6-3 CASSSPPGAMNTEAFF TGTGCCAGCAGTTCCCCCCCCGGCGCCATGAACACTGAAGCTTTCTTT
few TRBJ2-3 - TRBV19 CASGGYAQYF TGTGCCAGTGGGGGGTATGCGCAGTATTTT
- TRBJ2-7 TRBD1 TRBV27 CASSWGQGLHEQYF TGTGCCAGCAGTTGGGGACAGGGATTACACGAGCAGTACTTC
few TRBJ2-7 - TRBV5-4 CASSGISYEQYF TGTGCCAGCAGCGGTATATCTTACGAGCAGTACTTC
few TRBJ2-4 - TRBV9 CASSVGAPGNIQYF TGTGCCAGCAGCGTAGGGGCGCCGGGAAACATTCAGTACTTC
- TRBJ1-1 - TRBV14 CASSRVSLREAFF TGTGCCAGCAGTAGAGTTTCCTTACGGGAAGCTTTCTTT
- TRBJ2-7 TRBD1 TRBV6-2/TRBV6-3 CASSYQASRGNAYEQYF TGTGCCAGCAGTTACCAGGCTAGCAGGGGGAATGCCTACGAGCAGTACTTC
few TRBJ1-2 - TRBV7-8 CASSPALGSGYTF TGTGCCAGCAGCCCGGCGCTTGGGTCTGGCTACACCTTC
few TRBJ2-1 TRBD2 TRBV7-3 CASSSAGGATEQFF TGTGCCAGCAGCAGTGCCGGGGGGGCCACTGAGCAGTTCTTC
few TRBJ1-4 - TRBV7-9 CASSSRPGDDEKLFF TGTGCCAGCAGCTCCCGACCGGGGGATGATGAAAAACTGTTTTTT
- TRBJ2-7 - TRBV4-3 CASSQDRGHEQYF TGCGCCAGCAGCCAAGATCGGGGGCACGAGCAGTACTTC
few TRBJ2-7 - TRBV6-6 CASSSLEGYEQYF TGTGCCAGCAGTTCTCTCGAGGGCTACGAGCAGTACTTC
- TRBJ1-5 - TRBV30 CAWSSRENQPQHF TGTGCCTGGAGTTCCAGGGAAAATCAGCCCCAGCATTTT
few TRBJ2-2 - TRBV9 CASSVAQGRELFF TGTGCCAGCAGCGTAGCACAGGGTCGGGAGCTGTTTTTT
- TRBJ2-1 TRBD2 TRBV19 CASRLWAGEGNEQFF TGTGCCAGCCGATTGTGGGCGGGGGAGGGCAATGAGCAGTTCTTC
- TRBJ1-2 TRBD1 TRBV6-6 CASSLDRERVYGYTF TGTGCCAGCAGTCTCGACAGGGAAAGGGTATATGGCTACACCTTC
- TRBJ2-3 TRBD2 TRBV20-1 CSAKRGGPDTQYF TGCAGTGCTAAGCGGGGGGGCCCAGATACGCAGTATTTT
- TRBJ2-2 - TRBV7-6 CASSLVWGGQLNTGELFF TGTGCCAGCAGCTTAGTCTGGGGGGGCCAGCTGAACACCGGGGAGCTGTTTTTT
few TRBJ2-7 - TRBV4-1 CASSQDYTTYEQYF TGCGCCAGCAGCCAAGATTATACTACGTACGAGCAGTACTTC
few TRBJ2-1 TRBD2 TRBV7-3 CASSLTSSGRIPRPYNEQFF TGTGCCAGCAGCTTAACCTCTAGCGGGAGGATCCCAAGACCATACAATGAGCAGTTCTTC
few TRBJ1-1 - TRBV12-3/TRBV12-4 CASSGREAEAFF TGTGCCAGCAGTGGCAGGGAGGCTGAAGCTTTCTTT
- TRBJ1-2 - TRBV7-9 CASSFASVEGGIGYTF TGTGCCAGCAGCTTCGCGTCGGTGGAGGGAGGAATCGGCTACACCTTC
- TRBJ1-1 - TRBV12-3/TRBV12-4 CASSLLGRYSTEAFF TGTGCCAGCAGTTTATTGGGCAGGTATAGCACTGAAGCTTTCTTT
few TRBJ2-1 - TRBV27 CASSFMVRGRGPLEEQFF TGTGCCAGCAGTTTCATGGTGAGGGGGCGGGGTCCCCTCGAAGAGCAGTTCTTC
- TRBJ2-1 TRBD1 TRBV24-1 CATSDLTGTGGYEQFF TGTGCCACCAGTGATTTGACCGGGACAGGGGGCTATGAGCAGTTCTTC
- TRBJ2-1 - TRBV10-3 CAISESMPMAGQFF TGTGCCATCAGTGAGTCGATGCCGATGGCAGGGCAGTTCTTC
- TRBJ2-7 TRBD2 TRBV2 CASSPPGLAVYEQYF TGTGCCAGCAGTCCTCCGGGACTAGCGGTTTACGAGCAGTACTTC
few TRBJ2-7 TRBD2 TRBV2 CARDSGDNSYEQYF TGTGCCAGAGATAGCGGGGACAACTCCTACGAGCAGTACTTC
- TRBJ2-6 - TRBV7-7 CASSPAAGANVLTF TGTGCCAGCAGCCCCGCGGCTGGGGCCAACGTCCTGACTTTC